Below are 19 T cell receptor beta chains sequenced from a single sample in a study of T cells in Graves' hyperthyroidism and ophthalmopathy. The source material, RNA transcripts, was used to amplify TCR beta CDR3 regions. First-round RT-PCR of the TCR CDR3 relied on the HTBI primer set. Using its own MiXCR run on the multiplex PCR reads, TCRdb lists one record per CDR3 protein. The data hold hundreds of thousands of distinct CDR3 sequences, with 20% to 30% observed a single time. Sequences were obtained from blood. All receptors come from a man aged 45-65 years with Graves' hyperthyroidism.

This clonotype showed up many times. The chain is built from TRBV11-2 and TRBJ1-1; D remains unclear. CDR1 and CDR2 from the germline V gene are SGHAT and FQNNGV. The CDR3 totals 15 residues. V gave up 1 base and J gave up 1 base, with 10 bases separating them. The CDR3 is CASSLVGGQNTEAFF. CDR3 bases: TGTGCCAGCAGCTTAGTCGGAGGGCAGAACACTGAAGCTTTCTTT. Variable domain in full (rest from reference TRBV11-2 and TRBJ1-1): EAGVAQSPRYKIIEKRQSVAFWCNPISGHATLYWYQQILGQGPKLLIQFQNNGVVDDSQLPKDRFSAERLKGVDSTLKIQPAKLEDSAVYLCASSLVGGQNTEAFFGQGTRLTVV.

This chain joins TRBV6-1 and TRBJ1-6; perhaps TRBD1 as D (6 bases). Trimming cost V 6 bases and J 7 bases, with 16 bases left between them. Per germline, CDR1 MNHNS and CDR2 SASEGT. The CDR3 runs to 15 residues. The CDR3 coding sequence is TGTGCCAGCAGCGTAGAGGGGGGGCTCAATTCACCCCTCCACTTT. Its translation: CASSVEGGLNSPLHF.

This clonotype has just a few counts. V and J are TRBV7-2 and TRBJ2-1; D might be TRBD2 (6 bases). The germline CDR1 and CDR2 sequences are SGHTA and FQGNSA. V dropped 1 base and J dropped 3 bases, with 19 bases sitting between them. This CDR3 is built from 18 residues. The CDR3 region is CASSLGSGRTGSYNEQFF. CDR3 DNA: TGTGCCAGCAGCTTAGGGAGTGGGAGGACGGGAAGCTACAATGAGCAGTTCTTC.

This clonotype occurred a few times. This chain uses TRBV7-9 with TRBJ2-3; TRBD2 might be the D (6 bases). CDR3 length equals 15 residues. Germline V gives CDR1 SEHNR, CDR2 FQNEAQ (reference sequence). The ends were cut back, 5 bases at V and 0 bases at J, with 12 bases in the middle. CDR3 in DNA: TGTGCCAGCAGCATGGGACTGACGAGCACAGATACGCAGTATTTT. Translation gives CASSMGLTSTDTQYF.

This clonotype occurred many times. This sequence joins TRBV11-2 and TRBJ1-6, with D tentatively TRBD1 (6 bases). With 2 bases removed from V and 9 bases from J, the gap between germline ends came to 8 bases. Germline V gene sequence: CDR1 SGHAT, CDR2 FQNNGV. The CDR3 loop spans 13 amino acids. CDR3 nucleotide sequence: TGTGCCAGCAGCTTAAGGGGGGTTTCACCCCTCCACTTT. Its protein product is CASSLRGVSPLHF. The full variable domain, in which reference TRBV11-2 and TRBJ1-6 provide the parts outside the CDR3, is EAGVAQSPRYKIIEKRQSVAFWCNPISGHATLYWYQQILGQGPKLLIQFQNNGVVDDSQLPKDRFSAERLKGVDSTLKIQPAKLEDSAVYLCASSLRGVSPLHFGNGTRLTVT.

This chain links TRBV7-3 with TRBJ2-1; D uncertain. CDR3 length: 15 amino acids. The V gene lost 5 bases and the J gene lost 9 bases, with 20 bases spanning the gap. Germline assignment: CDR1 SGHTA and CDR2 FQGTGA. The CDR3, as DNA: TGTGCCAGCAGCGTCCAGGCGTCATCAGCAGGTGAGCAGTTCTTC. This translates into CASSVQASSAGEQFF.

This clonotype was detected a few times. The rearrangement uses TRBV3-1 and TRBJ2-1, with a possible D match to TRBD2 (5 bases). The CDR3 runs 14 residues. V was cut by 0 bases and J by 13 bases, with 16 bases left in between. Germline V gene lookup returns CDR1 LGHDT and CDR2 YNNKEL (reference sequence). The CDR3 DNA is TGTGCCAGCAGCCAAGATTTTGTCAGCGGTTTACAGTTCTTC. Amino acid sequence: CASSQDFVSGLQFF.

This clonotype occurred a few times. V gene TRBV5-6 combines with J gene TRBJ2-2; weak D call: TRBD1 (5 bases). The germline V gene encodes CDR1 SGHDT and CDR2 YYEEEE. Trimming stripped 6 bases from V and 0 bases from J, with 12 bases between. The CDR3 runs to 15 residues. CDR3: CASTEGAPNTGELFF. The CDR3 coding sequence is TGTGCCAGCACGGAAGGGGCCCCGAACACCGGGGAGCTGTTTTTT.

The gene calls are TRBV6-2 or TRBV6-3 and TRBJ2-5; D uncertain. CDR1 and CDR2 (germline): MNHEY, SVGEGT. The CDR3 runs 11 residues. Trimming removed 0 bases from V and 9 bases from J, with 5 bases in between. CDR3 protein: CASSYSTPQYF. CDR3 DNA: TGTGCCAGCAGTTACTCGACTCCCCAGTACTTC.

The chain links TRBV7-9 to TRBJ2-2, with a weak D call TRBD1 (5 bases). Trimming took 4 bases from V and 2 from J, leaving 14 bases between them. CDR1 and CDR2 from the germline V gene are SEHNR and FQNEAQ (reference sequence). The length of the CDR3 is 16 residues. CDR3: CASSSFIRANTGELFF. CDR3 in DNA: TGTGCCAGCAGCTCATTTATCAGGGCTAACACCGGGGAGCTGTTTTTT. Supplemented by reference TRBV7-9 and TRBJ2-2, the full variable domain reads DTGVSQNPRHKITKRGQNVTFRCDPISEHNRLYWYRQTLGQGPEFLTYFQNEAQLEKSRLLSDRFSAERPKGSFSTLEIQRTEQGDSAMYLCASSSFIRANTGELFFGEGSRLTVL.

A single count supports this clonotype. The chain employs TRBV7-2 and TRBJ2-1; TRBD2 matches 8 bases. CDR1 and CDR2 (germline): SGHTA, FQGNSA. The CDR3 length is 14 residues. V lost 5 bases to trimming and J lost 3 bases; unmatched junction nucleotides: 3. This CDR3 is CASSVRGGYNEQFF. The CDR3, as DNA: TGTGCCAGCAGCGTACGGGGGGGCTACAATGAGCAGTTCTTC.

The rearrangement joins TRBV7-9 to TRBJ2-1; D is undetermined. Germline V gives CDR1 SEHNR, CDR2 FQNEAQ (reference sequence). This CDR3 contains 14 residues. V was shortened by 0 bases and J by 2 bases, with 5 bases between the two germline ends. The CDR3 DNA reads TGTGCCAGCAGCTTAGCCTCCGCCTACAATGAGCAGTTCTTC. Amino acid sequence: CASSLASAYNEQFF.

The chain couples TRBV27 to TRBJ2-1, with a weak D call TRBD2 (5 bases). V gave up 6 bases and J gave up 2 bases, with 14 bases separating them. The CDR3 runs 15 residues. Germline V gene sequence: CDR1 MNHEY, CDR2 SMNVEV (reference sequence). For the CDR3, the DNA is TGTGCCAGCAGACTTCAGCGGCAAACCTACAATGAGCAGTTCTTC. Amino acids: CASRLQRQTYNEQFF.

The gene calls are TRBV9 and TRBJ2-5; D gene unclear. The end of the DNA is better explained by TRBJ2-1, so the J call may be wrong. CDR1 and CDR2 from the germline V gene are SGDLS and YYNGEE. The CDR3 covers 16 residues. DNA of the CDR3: TGTGCCAGCAGCGTAGGTCTTCAGACGGTTCAAGAGACCCAGTTCTTC. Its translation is CASSVGLQTVQETQFF.

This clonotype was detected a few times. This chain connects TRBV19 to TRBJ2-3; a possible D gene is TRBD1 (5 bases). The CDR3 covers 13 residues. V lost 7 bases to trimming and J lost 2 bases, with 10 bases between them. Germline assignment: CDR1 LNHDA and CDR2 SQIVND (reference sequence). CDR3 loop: CASIPTDTDTQYF. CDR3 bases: TGTGCCAGTATCCCGACAGACACAGATACGCAGTATTTT.

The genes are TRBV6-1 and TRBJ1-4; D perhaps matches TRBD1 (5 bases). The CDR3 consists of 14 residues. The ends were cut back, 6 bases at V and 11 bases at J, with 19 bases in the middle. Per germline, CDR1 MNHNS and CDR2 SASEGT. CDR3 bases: TGTGCCAGCAGCGCCGGCAGGGATTGGGTGAAACTGTTTTTT. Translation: CASSAGRDWVKLFF.

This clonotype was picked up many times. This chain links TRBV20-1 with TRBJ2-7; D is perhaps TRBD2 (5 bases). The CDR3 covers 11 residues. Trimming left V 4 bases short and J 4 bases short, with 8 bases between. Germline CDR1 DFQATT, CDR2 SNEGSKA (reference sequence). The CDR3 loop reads CSAIRGYEQYF. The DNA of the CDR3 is TGCAGTGCTATTAGAGGGTACGAGCAGTACTTC.

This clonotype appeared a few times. The CDR3 bases are TGTGCCAGCAGCGCCCGGGGACTGATGAACACTGAAGCTTTCTTT. It codes for CASSARGLMNTEAFF. The chain has TRBV11-1 and TRBJ1-1; possibly TRBD1 for D (5 bases). V was cut by 5 bases and J by 0 bases, with 13 bases left in between. The CDR3 extends over 15 amino acids. Germline CDR1 SGHAT, CDR2 FQDESV (reference sequence).

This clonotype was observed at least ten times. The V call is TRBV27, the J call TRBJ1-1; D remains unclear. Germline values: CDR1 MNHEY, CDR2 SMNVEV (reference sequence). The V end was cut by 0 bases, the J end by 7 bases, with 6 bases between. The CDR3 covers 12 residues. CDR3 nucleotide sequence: TGTGCCAGCAGTTTATCTGGGAGTGAAGCTTTCTTT. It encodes CASSLSGSEAFF.